A selection of T cell receptor beta chains follows, all from one sample in a study of T cell responses to AZD1222 COVID-19 vaccine. Sequenced by immunoSEQ multiplex PCR; TCRdb stores in-frame clones only, minus some. The sample yields about 150,000 clones, roughly nine tenths seen once. The input for sequencing was peripheral blood, taken on day 0 of AZD1222 vaccination. All receptors come from an adult in good health. Both conserved end residues are part of each CDR3. D genes are given only for firm matches. A clone size is listed for some rows: how often the clone was seen (once, few, many), or a class if it is expanded.

J: TRBJ2-2; D: TRBD2; V: TRBV5-4; size: .; CDR3: CASKPGLDTGELFF; DNA: TGTGCCAGCAAGCCGGGACTAGACACCGGGGAGCTGTTTTTT
J: TRBJ1-5; D: .; V: TRBV18; size: .; CDR3: CASSWDPGLYSNQPQHF; DNA: TGTGCCAGCTCATGGGACCCGGGGTTATATAGCAATCAGCCCCAGCATTTT
J: TRBJ1-3; D: TRBD1; V: TRBV13; size: once; CDR3: CASSIGQGWNTIYF; DNA: TGTGCCAGCAGCATCGGACAGGGGTGGAACACCATATATTTT
J: TRBJ1-6; D: .; V: TRBV27; size: .; CDR3: CASSLLGPRNSPLHF; DNA: TGTGCCAGCAGTTTATTAGGACCCAGGAATTCACCCCTCCACTTT
J: TRBJ1-4; D: .; V: TRBV27; size: .; CDR3: CASRPLGGVNEKLFF; DNA: TGTGCCAGCAGGCCCCTTGGGGGAGTTAATGAAAAACTGTTTTTT
J: TRBJ2-5; D: .; V: TRBV28; size: .; CDR3: CASSPRETQYF; DNA: TGTGCCAGCAGCCCTCGGGAGACCCAGTACTTC
J: TRBJ2-2; D: TRBD2; V: TRBV19; size: .; CDR3: CASRTGLAGVEKELFF; DNA: TGTGCCAGTAGAACCGGACTAGCGGGAGTCGAGAAGGAGCTGTTTTTT
J: TRBJ2-7; D: TRBD2; V: TRBV7-2; size: .; CDR3: CASSLGTSGGMGEQYF; DNA: TGTGCCAGCAGCTTAGGGACTAGCGGGGGAATGGGTGAGCAGTACTTC
J: TRBJ2-7; D: TRBD1; V: TRBV28; size: .; CDR3: CASSLGQGENEQYF; DNA: TGTGCCAGCAGTCTCGGACAGGGAGAGAACGAGCAGTACTTC
J: TRBJ1-2; D: TRBD1; V: TRBV5-1; size: .; CDR3: CASSLGGQGASGYTF; DNA: TGCGCCAGCAGCTTGGGGGGACAGGGTGCGAGTGGCTACACCTTC
J: TRBJ1-3; D: .; V: TRBV19; size: .; CDR3: CASSLWGSGNTIYF; DNA: TGTGCCAGTAGTCTATGGGGATCTGGAAACACCATATATTTT
J: TRBJ1-5; D: TRBD1; V: TRBV19; size: .; CDR3: CASRQTGGEYSNQPQHF; DNA: TGTGCCAGTAGACAGACAGGGGGAGAATATAGCAATCAGCCCCAGCATTTT
J: TRBJ1-2; D: TRBD1; V: TRBV27; size: .; CDR3: CASSLGQGHYGYTF; DNA: TGTGCCAGCAGTTTGGGACAGGGTCACTATGGCTACACCTTC
J: TRBJ2-3; D: .; V: TRBV7-3; size: .; CDR3: CASSSLTSTDTQYF; DNA: TGTGCCAGCAGCTCGCTTACCTCGACAGATACGCAGTATTTT